The clone carrying this TCR beta chain was seen more than once but under ten times. This sample was taken from a study of blood T cell repertoires in COVID-19. The assay was immunoSEQ multiplex PCR, and TCRdb's table has in-frame clones only and misses some. The sample shows more than 350,000 clones, around 87% of them seen only once. The CDR3 spans 15 residues. Trimming stripped 4 bases from V and 5 bases from J, with 17 bases between. CDR1 and CDR2 from the germline V gene are KGHDR and SFDVKD. The receptor was derived from a woman aged 30 to 39 with COVID-19, enrolled during active disease. Sequencing was done on a sample of peripheral blood. The gene calls are TRBV24-1 and TRBJ2-7, with a tentative D call TRBD1 (6 bases). This CDR3 is CATSDPGGAPHEQYF. For the CDR3, the DNA is TGTGCCACCAGTGACCCTGGGGGCGCTCCCCACGAGCAGTACTTC.